A single sample is the source of the 14 T cell receptor beta chains below, sequenced in a study of CD4 T cells in relation to SARS-CoV-2 and coronaviruses (dated by TCRdb to the early 2020s). The library was made by the immunoSEQ multiplex PCR assay. TCRdb's version of the immuneACCESS table is confined to in-frame rearrangements and falls short of the full clone set. An unresolved V gene accounts for under half of the shortfall where checked; the remainder is of unknown origin. The sample profile shows almost 20,000 clones; 70% to 75% of them were found once. The ten top clones hold 20% to 25% of the sample. CD4+ T cells from unexposed donors were collected before the COVID-19 pandemic (2011-2018). After about 9 days of culture, CD4+ T cells were isolated with the EasySep CD4+ T cell isolation kit. For these TCRs, the target antigens are not known. What was sequenced was CD4+ T cells from PBMCs, cultured in vitro. Receptors were obtained from a human donor in good health.

V is TRBV5-4 and J is TRBJ2-1; TRBD2 matches 9 bases. Germline V gene lookup returns CDR1 SGHNT and CDR2 YYREEE (reference sequence). The CDR3 covers 14 residues. V dropped 7 bases and J dropped 6; count of bases not matched to a gene: 8. CDR3 nucleotide sequence: TGTGCCAGCTATCTGGCGGGAGGGGGCAATGAGCAGTTCTTC. Its protein product is CASYLAGGGNEQFF.

This clone is a singleton in its sample. The genes are TRBV28 and TRBJ1-4, with a weak D call TRBD1 (5 bases). Per the germline V gene, CDR1 is MDHEN and CDR2 is SYDVKM. Trimming cost V 8 bases and J 7 bases, with 11 bases left between them. The CDR3 totals 12 residues. The CDR3 DNA follows: TGTGCCAGCCTGGGGGGGGTTGAAAAACTGTTTTTT. Translating gives CASLGGVEKLFF.

The chain carries TRBV6-5 and TRBJ1-5, with TRBD1 matching over 8 bases. The V gene end was trimmed by 5 bases and the J gene end by 6 bases; junction bases not matched to a gene: 9. The CDR3 length is 15 residues. The germline gives CDR1 MNHEY, CDR2 SVGAGI. The CDR3 DNA reads TGTGCCAGCAGTCGAACAGACAGGGGCGGTCAGCCCCAGCATTTT. Amino acids: CASSRTDRGGQPQHF.

The chain joins TRBV7-3 to TRBJ2-2; no clear D. This CDR3 comprises 13 residues. V lost 7 bases, J lost 4 bases, and 10 bases lay in between. Germline CDR1 is SGHTA and CDR2 is FQGTGA. The CDR3 region has the DNA TGTGCCAGCACCTTCGTCGGCACCGGGGAGCTGTTTTTT. It codes for CASTFVGTGELFF.

The chain is built from TRBV18 and TRBJ2-7; no firm D call. The CDR3 is 14 residues long. The V end lost 5 bases, the J end lost 3 bases, and 14 bases lay between the germline ends. Per the germline V gene, CDR1 is KGHSH and CDR2 is LQKENI. The CDR3 coding sequence is TGTGCCAGCTCATTCTCGCTGGGTATCTACGAGCAGTACTTC. The encoded protein is CASSFSLGIYEQYF.

This clone was picked up a small number of times. The V call is TRBV5-1, the J call TRBJ2-7, with D maybe TRBD1 (7 bases). CDR3 length: 14 residues. The V end was cut by 5 bases, the J end by 1 base, with 13 bases between. CDR1 is SGHRS, CDR2 YFSETQ, per germline. The chain's CDR3 is CASSGQGGSYEQYF. The CDR3 DNA sequence: TGCGCCAGCAGTGGGCAGGGGGGTTCCTACGAGCAGTACTTC. The complete variable domain, with remaining parts taken from reference TRBV5-1 and TRBJ2-7, reads KAGVTQTPRYLIKTRGQQVTLSCSPISGHRSVSWYQQTPGQGLQFLFEYFSETQRNKGNFPGRFSGRQFSNSRSEMNVSTLELGDSALYLCASSGQGGSYEQYFGPGTRLTVT.

The chain links TRBV4-1 to TRBJ1-6, with TRBD1 matching 9 bases. CDR3 length equals 18 residues. Trimming removed 3 bases from V and 5 bases from J; junction bases left unmatched: 11. Germline V lookup: CDR1 MGHRA, CDR2 YSYEKL. The CDR3 DNA reads TGCGCCAGCAGCCACACGAGGGACAGGGAAAGGCATAATTCACCCCTCCACTTT. Protein sequence: CASSHTRDRERHNSPLHF.

The chain is built from TRBV2 and TRBJ2-1; 10 bases line up with TRBD1. The CDR3 consists of 14 residues. V was clipped by 8 bases and J by 5 bases; unmatched bases: 6. Germline lookup yields CDR1 SNHLY and CDR2 FYNNEI. The CDR3 nucleotides read TGTGCCAGCGATTCGGGACAGGGGCACAATGAGCAGTTCTTC. Translation: CASDSGQGHNEQFF.

The chain combines TRBV5-1 with TRBJ2-3, with D tentatively TRBD2 (5 bases). The CDR3 extends over 15 amino acids. Looked up from germline, CDR1 is SGHRS and CDR2 is YFSETQ. The germline V and J ends were trimmed by 1 base and 0 bases, with 9 bases remaining between them. The CDR3 here is CASSLQDLSTDTQYF. DNA of the CDR3: TGCGCCAGCAGCTTGCAGGACTTAAGCACAGATACGCAGTATTTT.

This clone is medium-sized by share. This rearrangement joins TRBV5-1 to TRBJ1-4; D remains unclear. Germline V gene lookup returns CDR1 SGHRS and CDR2 YFSETQ. The CDR3 length is 15 residues. V dropped 4 bases and J dropped 5 bases, with 15 bases sitting between them. The CDR3 DNA sequence: TGCGCCAGCAGCCGAGGGCTACAGCAAAATGAAAAACTGTTTTTT. Its protein is CASSRGLQQNEKLFF. Filled out from reference TRBV5-1 and TRBJ1-4, the complete variable domain reads KAGVTQTPRYLIKTRGQQVTLSCSPISGHRSVSWYQQTPGQGLQFLFEYFSETQRNKGNFPGRFSGRQFSNSRSEMNVSTLELGDSALYLCASSRGLQQNEKLFFGSGTQLSVL.

This clone has a single count. The J gene is TRBJ2-1, the V gene TRBV5-4; TRBD2 might be the D (7 bases). This CDR3 has 19 amino acids. V dropped 0 bases and J dropped 1 base, with 20 bases sitting between them. The germline CDR1 and CDR2 sequences are SGHNT and YYREEE (reference sequence). The CDR3 nucleotides read TGTGCCAGCAGCTTGGCCATAGGGGGGGGGCGAATATCCTACAATGAGCAGTTCTTC. It translates to CASSLAIGGGRISYNEQFF.

V and J are TRBV19 and TRBJ2-7, with D unresolved. The CDR3 contains 15 residues. Germline CDR1 and CDR2: LNHDA and SQIVND (reference sequence). Trimming pared 3 bases from V and 2 bases from J, leaving 14 bases between. The CDR3 loop reads CASSIGTDGAYEQYF. The CDR3 coding sequence is TGTGCCAGTAGTATTGGCACCGATGGAGCCTACGAGCAGTACTTC.

A remark on this clone: Mismatch with germline at one junction end may stem from a read error. The chain combines TRBV4-3 with TRBJ1-1; D not certain. CDR3 length equals 14 residues. Germline-derived CDR1 and CDR2 are LGHNA and YSLEER. CDR3: CASSQEDREQEAFF. DNA for the CDR3: TGCGCCAGCAGTCAAGAGGACCGTGAGCAGGAAGCTTTCTTT.

This clone has more than one count but fewer than ten. V and J are TRBV7-9 and TRBJ2-2; 9 nucleotides agree with TRBD2. This CDR3 is 16 amino acids long. Trimming took 1 base from V and 5 from J; bases not matched to a gene: 5. Germline V lookup: CDR1 SEHNR, CDR2 FQNEAQ (reference sequence). The CDR3 DNA reads TGTGCCAGCAGCTTAGTAGCGGGGGTCCTAACCGGGGAGCTGTTTTTT. Translation: CASSLVAGVLTGELFF. The full variable domain, in which reference TRBV7-9 and TRBJ2-2 provide the parts outside the CDR3, is DTGVSQNPRHKITKRGQNVTFRCDPISEHNRLYWYRQTLGQGPEFLTYFQNEAQLEKSRLLSDRFSAERPKGSFSTLEIQRTEQGDSAMYLCASSLVAGVLTGELFFGEGSRLTVL.